The clone carrying this TCR beta chain was counted at least ten times. Its matching antigen is unknown. One entry per CDR3 protein results from TCRdb running MiXCR on the 5' RACE reads. The sample contains 350,000 to 500,000 distinct CDR3 sequences, about 18% of which appear only once. Healthy Caucasian individuals made up all the donors. The source of the sample is a study of identical twins. Study outcomes and limitations: Out-of-frame TCR alpha sharing in monozygotic twins exceeded recombination model predictions. Among out-of-frame alpha sequences shared by twins, low generation probability occurred in excess. Rather than following the same donors, the conclusions depended on cross-sectional statistical analysis.

The source is a man between 45 and 60 years old in good health. The sequenced material came from naive T cells sorted from blood.

The CDR3 spells CASSYLADYGYTF. The CDR3 nucleotides read TGTGCCAGCAGTTACTTGGCAGACTATGGCTACACCTTC. This rearrangement joins TRBV6-5 to TRBJ1-2; D is uncertain. CDR1 is MNHEY and CDR2 is SVGAGI in the germline V gene. The CDR3 has 13 amino acids. V was pared by 1 base and J by 3 bases, with 6 bases between.